The 13 T cell receptor beta chains presented below share a single source sample, sequenced in a study of control samples from healthy donors and cancer patients. TCRdb keeps only in-frame clones here, not all; method: immunoSEQ multiplex PCR. The table lists around 95,000 clones, roughly 87% of them singletons. Sequenced: blood. These TCRs come from a woman between 50 and 59 years old in good health.

The CDR3 region has the DNA TGTGCCCTAACGGCAGGGCCGTCCGGCGGCTACACCTTC. It is translated as CALTAGPSGGYTF. The chain joins TRBV30 to TRBJ1-2; tentatively, D is TRBD1 (5 bases). Trimming shortened V by 8 bases and J by 8 bases, and 21 bases separated the two germline ends. CDR3 length: 13 residues. Germline assignment: CDR1 GTSNPN and CDR2 SVGIG (reference sequence).

CDR3 DNA sequence: TGTGCCAGCAGTACTATTGGACTAGCGGACTACGAGCAGTACGTC. Translation: CASSTIGLADYEQYV. J is TRBJ2-7 and V is TRBV6-4, with TRBD2 identical over 10 bases. Germline lookup yields CDR1 MRHNA and CDR2 SNTAGT. CDR3 size: 15 residues. V was clipped by 5 bases and J by 3 bases; unmatched bases: 7.

J is TRBJ2-1 and V is TRBV20-1; D uncertain. This CDR3 region has 11 residues. V lost 6 bases and J lost 4, with 7 bases in between. Germline V gene sequence: CDR1 DFQATT, CDR2 SNEGSKA (reference sequence). The chain's CDR3 is CSAPEYNEQFF. DNA of the CDR3: TGCAGTGCCCCGGAATACAATGAGCAGTTCTTC.

This clone showed up just once. The genes are TRBV7-9 and TRBJ1-1; D is undetermined. The germline V and J ends were trimmed by 1 base and 3 bases, with 6 bases remaining between them. Germline CDR1 SEHNR, CDR2 FQNEAQ (reference sequence). This CDR3 has 13 residues. This chain's CDR3 is CASSLGPYTEAFF. The CDR3 nucleotides read TGTGCCAGCAGCTTAGGCCCGTACACTGAAGCTTTCTTT.

The chain carries TRBV6-5 and TRBJ2-5; TRBD1 is a possible D gene (6 bases). Trimming removed 8 bases from V and 3 bases from J, with 13 bases in between. There are 13 residues in the CDR3. The V gene's germline CDR1 is MNHEY and CDR2 SVGAGI. The chain's CDR3 is CASVRDKKETQYF. Written as DNA, the CDR3 is TGTGCCAGCGTAAGGGACAAAAAAGAGACCCAGTACTTC.

This sequence joins TRBV5-1 and TRBJ1-5; 8 nucleotides match TRBD1. Germline lookup yields CDR1 SGHRS and CDR2 YFSETQ. The junction had 7 bases not matched to a gene; V was cut back by 8 bases and J by 6 bases. The CDR3 has 13 amino acids. Here the CDR3 DNA reads TGCGCCAGATTGGACAGGGACGGTCAGCCCCAGCATTTT. It translates to CARLDRDGQPQHF.

CDR3 nucleotide sequence: TGTGCCAGCAGTCCGCCCCAGACCTCTGGGGCCAACGTCCTGACTTTC. As protein: CASSPPQTSGANVLTF. The chain combines TRBV27 with TRBJ2-6; the D is unclear. CDR3 size: 16 residues. Trimming removed 5 bases at V and 0 bases at J, with 11 bases between. Per the germline V gene, CDR1 is MNHEY and CDR2 is SMNVEV (reference sequence).

The chain combines TRBV7-8 with TRBJ2-7, with a possible D match to TRBD1 (5 bases). V was shortened by 5 bases and J by 6 bases, with 20 bases between the two germline ends. The germline V gene encodes CDR1 SGHVS and CDR2 FQNEAQ. There are 15 residues in the CDR3. The CDR3 sequence: CASSLTGLRIGEQYV. The CDR3 bases are TGTGCCAGCAGCCTCACAGGCCTACGGATCGGCGAGCAGTACGTC.

The genes are TRBV3-1 (or the pseudogene TRBV3-2) and TRBJ1-6; 11 bases are shared with TRBD1. CDR3 length: 18 residues. After removal of 2 bases from V and 10 bases from J, the junction contained 13 bases not matched to a gene. Germline assignment: CDR1 LGHDT and CDR2 YNNKEL (reference sequence). CDR3 bases: TGTGCCAGCAGCCAACGGACAGGGGGCTTTTTAGGGGTATCACCCCTCCACTTT. This gives the protein CASSQRTGGFLGVSPLHF.

CDR3 amino acids: CASSPTSGSGNEQYV. The CDR3 nucleotides are TGTGCCAGCAGCCCGACTAGCGGGAGTGGAAACGAGCAGTACGTC. V is TRBV7-2 and J is TRBJ2-7, with 12 nucleotides matching TRBD2. Trimming took 5 bases from V and 5 from J; bases not matched to a gene: 7. Germline assignment: CDR1 SGHTA and CDR2 FQGNSA. The CDR3 is 15 residues long.

The rearrangement links TRBV20-1 to TRBJ2-6; 7 bases are a match to TRBD1. V lost 3 bases and J lost 1; bases outside the gene matches: 6. Germline-derived CDR1 and CDR2 are DFQATT and SNEGSKA (reference sequence). This CDR3 has 16 amino acids. The DNA for the CDR3 is TGCAGTGCTAGTAAGGGGGCGCCGTCTGGGGCCAACGTCCTGACTTTC. The encoded protein is CSASKGAPSGANVLTF.

The chain uses TRBV7-7 and TRBJ2-7; the D is unclear. The CDR3 spans 13 residues. Trimming removed 1 base from V and 6 bases from J, with 10 bases in between. Per germline, CDR1 SSHAT and CDR2 FNYEAQ (reference sequence). The CDR3 sequence is CASSLVRRAEQYF. DNA for the CDR3: TGTGCCAGCAGCTTAGTTCGGCGCGCCGAGCAGTACTTC. Full variable domain (outside the CDR3, taken from reference TRBV7-7 and TRBJ2-7): GAGVSQSPRYKVTKRGQDVTLRCDPISSHATLYWYQQALGQGPEFLTYFNYEAQPDKSGLPSDRFSAERPEGSISTLTIQRTEQRDSAMYRCASSLVRRAEQYFGPGTRLTVT.

This chain connects TRBV18 to TRBJ2-7; 8 bases are shared with TRBD1. The germline V gene has CDR1 KGHSH and CDR2 LQKENI. The CDR3 has 14 residues. V shed 3 bases and J 2 bases; nucleotides not matched to a gene: 3. The CDR3 region has the DNA TGTGCCAGCTCACCTGAGACAGGGGCCTACGAGCAGTACTTC. Protein product: CASSPETGAYEQYF.